This entry describes one T cell receptor (beta chain). This entry is derived from a study of OX40 agonist ivuxolimab in advanced cancers. Study-level background: Dosing consisted of intravenous ivuxolimab at 0.01 to 10 mg/kg every 2 weeks.

The CDR3 runs 15 residues. CDR1 LGHNA and CDR2 YSLEER come from the germline V gene. Trimming removed 0 bases at V and 2 bases at J, with 10 bases between. Patients with autoimmune history or systemic immunosuppression were excluded. Some clones are missing from TCRdb's copy, which holds only in-frame ones; the method was immunoSEQ multiplex PCR. The top ten clones hold more than 15% of a sample with approximately 61,000 clones, about 88% of them seen once. The source material was CD4+ or CD8+ T cells sorted from blood, sampled in a trial of the OX40 agonist ivuxolimab. This chain connects TRBV4-3 to TRBJ1-1, with D possibly TRBD1 on 6 matching bases. This receptor was obtained from an adult with an advanced solid tumor such as melanoma, head and neck, liver or kidney cancer. DNA of the CDR3: TGCGCCAGCAGCCAAGAGGGGGGACACAACACTGAAGCTTTCTTT. It codes for CASSQEGGHNTEAFF.